Listed here are 32 T cell receptor beta chains from one sample, sequenced in a study of vaccination effects on CD4 cells after COVID-19. The data were produced by immunoSEQ multiplex PCR, yet TCRdb's version contains in-frame clones alone and is incomplete. The table has about 71,000 clones, roughly 80% seen once. These receptors' targets are unknown. The culture ran for approximately 10 days, and then CD4+ T cells were isolated. Participants each got two BNT162b2 or mRNA-1273 vaccine doses. Sequencing used CD4+ T cells from PBMCs cultured without peptide, obtained after COVID-19 vaccination. These receptors originate from a human donor who received a COVID-19 vaccine.

The chain recombines TRBV18 with TRBJ2-2; TRBD1 matches at 7 bases. The ends lost 6 bases at V and 0 bases at J; junction bases unmatched: 7. The CDR3 extends over 16 amino acids. Germline CDR1 is KGHSH and CDR2 is LQKENI. CDR3 nucleotides: TGTGCCAGCTCCTCACAGGGGCCATCGAACACCGGGGAGCTGTTTTTT. Protein product: CASSSQGPSNTGELFF.

The rearrangement links TRBV29-1 to TRBJ2-3, with 11 positions matching TRBD1. The CDR3 totals 15 residues. From germline, CDR1 is SQVTM and CDR2 ANQGSEA. Unmatched junction bases numbered 12, after V lost 7 bases and J lost 6 bases. The CDR3 DNA reads TGCAGCGCCGGACCGGACAGGGGGCTTCCCGATACGCAGTATTTT. Encoded protein: CSAGPDRGLPDTQYF.

The rearrangement uses TRBV2 and TRBJ1-1; TRBD1 aligns across 9 bases. CDR3 size: 14 residues. The ends lost 7 bases at V and 6 bases at J; junction bases unmatched: 9. CDR1 SNHLY and CDR2 FYNNEI come from the germline V gene. The CDR3 sequence is CASTRTGERPEAFF. In nucleotides, the CDR3 is TGTGCCAGCACTCGGACAGGGGAACGGCCTGAAGCTTTCTTT.

This clone was seen once. The CDR3: CASSLVTGGPGANVLTF. DNA for the CDR3: TGTGCCAGCAGCTTGGTTACAGGGGGCCCTGGGGCCAACGTCCTGACTTTC. The J gene is TRBJ2-6, the V gene TRBV5-8, with TRBD1 identical over 9 bases. CDR3 length equals 17 residues. The J segment lost 2 bases and the V segment lost 0 bases, leaving 3 bases of the junction unmatched. The germline gives CDR1 SGHTS, CDR2 YDEGEE.

This chain uses TRBV15 with TRBJ1-2, with D uncertain. The V and J ends lost 0 bases and 4 bases respectively, with 9 bases between them. CDR1 and CDR2 (germline): LNHNV, YYDKDF (reference sequence). The CDR3 has 14 residues. The CDR3: CATSRDDRFYGYTF. In nucleotides, the CDR3 is TGTGCCACCAGCAGAGATGATCGGTTCTATGGCTACACCTTC.

J is TRBJ1-1 and V is TRBV9; D is ambiguous. Per germline, CDR1 SGDLS and CDR2 YYNGEE. Trimming shortened V by 2 bases and J by 2 bases, and 10 bases separated the two germline ends. The CDR3 spans 14 residues. The chain's CDR3 is CASSVGGYNTEAFF. Here the CDR3 DNA reads TGTGCCAGCAGCGTCGGCGGCTACAACACTGAAGCTTTCTTT.

V and J are TRBV5-6 and TRBJ2-3; no reliable D call. V shed 1 base and J shed 0 bases, with 6 bases lying between them. Per germline, CDR1 SGHDT and CDR2 YYEEEE. The CDR3 runs 14 residues. The CDR3 DNA sequence: TGTGCCAGCAGCTTGACAGTAAGCACAGATACGCAGTATTTT. Translating it yields CASSLTVSTDTQYF.

A few counts support this clone. The rearrangement links TRBV29-1 to TRBJ1-1; 9 bases map to TRBD1. The CDR3 covers 13 residues. The J segment lost 2 bases and the V segment lost 6 bases, leaving 4 bases of the junction unmatched. Germline CDR1 reads SQVTM; CDR2 reads ANQGSEA. The CDR3 sequence: CSVGGQGNTEAFF. CDR3 sequence (DNA): TGCAGCGTGGGGGGACAGGGAAACACTGAAGCTTTCTTT.

The CDR3 sequence is CASSPSTLSSGNTIYF. The CDR3, as DNA: TGTGCCAGCAGCCCCTCGACCCTCAGCTCTGGAAACACCATATATTTT. The chain carries TRBV3-1 (or the pseudogene TRBV3-2) and TRBJ1-3, with D unclear. The CDR3 is 16 amino acids. Germline-derived CDR1 and CDR2 are LGHDT and YNNKEL (reference sequence). V was trimmed by 4 bases and J by 0 bases, leaving 13 bases between them.

The rearrangement links TRBV9 to TRBJ2-2; 14 positions agree with TRBD2. With 1 base clipped from V and 0 bases from J, the junction kept 2 bases outside the gene matches. There are 18 residues in the CDR3. Looked up from germline, CDR1 is SGDLS and CDR2 is YYNGEE. The CDR3 region has the DNA TGTGCCAGCAGCGTACGACTAGCGGGGGGGGCGAACACCGGGGAGCTGTTTTTT. Translation: CASSVRLAGGANTGELFF.

This sequence joins TRBV3-1 (or the pseudogene TRBV3-2) and TRBJ1-1; D gene uncertain. V lost 1 base and J lost 8, with 8 bases in between. Germline V gives CDR1 LGHDT, CDR2 YNNKEL (reference sequence). The CDR3 length is 12 residues. The chain's CDR3 is CASSQVGEEAFF. In DNA form, the CDR3 reads TGTGCCAGCAGCCAAGTTGGGGAAGAAGCTTTCTTT.

This sequence joins TRBV7-3 and TRBJ1-1; D unresolved. The CDR3 sequence is 13 residues long. Between the trimmed V and J ends, which lost 0 bases and 4 bases, there was a span of 6 bases. From germline, CDR1 is SGHTA and CDR2 FQGTGA. In nucleotides, the CDR3 is TGTGCCAGCAGCTTAACTGTGGCCACTGAAGCTTTCTTT. This encodes CASSLTVATEAFF.

To note about this clone: The DNA is omitted, as the CDR3 cannot be located on it reliably, and the CDR3 follows TCRdb's listing. The chain couples TRBV6-5 to TRBJ1-5. CDR1 and CDR2 from the germline V gene are MNHEY and SVGAGI. The CDR3 is 16 amino acids in total, end residues counted. This chain's CDR3 is CASSSSGRYPNQPQHF.

The chain joins TRBV14 to TRBJ1-2; D gene unclear. CDR1 is SGHDN, CDR2 FVKESK, per germline. The length of the CDR3 is 13 residues. With 0 bases removed from V and 2 bases from J, the gap between germline ends came to 4 bases. CDR3 sequence (DNA): TGTGCCAGCAGCCAAGAGTTGAACTATGGCTACACCTTC. Amino acid sequence: CASSQELNYGYTF. Full variable domain (remainder filled in from reference TRBV14 and TRBJ1-2): EAGVTQFPSHSVIEKGQTVTLRCDPISGHDNLYWYRRVMGKEIKFLLHFVKESKQDESGMPNNRFLAERTGGTYSTLKVQPAELEDSGVYFCASSQELNYGYTFGSGTRLTVV.

The rearrangement links TRBV4-1 to TRBJ2-4; D not certain. V shed 0 bases and J shed 8 bases, with 11 bases lying between them. The length of the CDR3 is 14 residues. CDR1 and CDR2 from the germline V gene are MGHRA and YSYEKL. The CDR3 nucleotides read TGCGCCAGCAGCCAAGATGATTTTCGGGACATTCAGTACTTC. It yields the protein CASSQDDFRDIQYF.

This clone came up a few times. This chain links TRBV11-3 with TRBJ2-2, with D unclear. This CDR3 spans 13 amino acids. Germline V CDR1 and CDR2: SGHNT, YENEEA. The germline V and J ends were trimmed by 5 bases and 4 bases, with 8 bases remaining between them. CDR3 sequence reads: CASSQLSTGELFF. CDR3 nucleotide sequence: TGTGCCAGCAGCCAACTGAGCACCGGGGAGCTGTTTTTT.

The V call is TRBV18, the J call TRBJ2-2; TRBD1 agrees at 7 bases. Trimming cost V 5 bases and J 0 bases; bases outside gene matches: 12. Per germline, CDR1 KGHSH and CDR2 LQKENI. The CDR3 consists of 18 residues. CDR3 in DNA: TGTGCCAGCTCAACTACCACCGCAGGGGGACCGAACACCGGGGAGCTGTTTTTT. This sequence encodes CASSTTTAGGPNTGELFF.

This clone was seen a few times. The CDR3 DNA follows: TGCGCCAGCAGCCAGGCCAGGGGTGCCAATGAAAAACTGTTTTTT. This gives the protein CASSQARGANEKLFF. The chain employs TRBV4-1 and TRBJ1-4, with D possibly matching TRBD1 (6 bases). The CDR3 contains 15 residues. CDR1 is MGHRA, CDR2 YSYEKL, per germline. V was shortened by 3 bases and J by 5 bases, with 13 bases between the two germline ends.

This chain connects TRBV6-5 to TRBJ2-1; D gene uncertain. V dropped 7 bases and J dropped 10 bases, with 20 bases sitting between them. Germline V gene data show CDR1 as MNHEY and CDR2 as SVGAGI. CDR3 length: 14 amino acids. The CDR3 here is CASNPAPARWEQFF. The CDR3 nucleotides read TGTGCCAGCAACCCCGCGCCGGCTCGTTGGGAGCAGTTCTTC.

The chain links TRBV14 to TRBJ1-2; perhaps TRBD1 as D (6 bases). The V and J ends lost 2 bases and 3 bases respectively, with 7 bases between them. Per the germline V gene, CDR1 is SGHDN and CDR2 is FVKESK. This CDR3 region has 13 residues. The CDR3 region has the DNA TGTGCCAGCAGCCAACAGGGGTACTATGGCTACACCTTC. Amino acids: CASSQQGYYGYTF. The complete variable domain, with remaining parts taken from reference TRBV14 and TRBJ1-2, reads EAGVTQFPSHSVIEKGQTVTLRCDPISGHDNLYWYRRVMGKEIKFLLHFVKESKQDESGMPNNRFLAERTGGTYSTLKVQPAELEDSGVYFCASSQQGYYGYTFGSGTRLTVV.

This chain joins TRBV15 and TRBJ2-3, with a possible D match to TRBD2 (6 bases). This CDR3 has 13 residues. Germline CDR1 is LNHNV and CDR2 is YYDKDF (reference sequence). V gave up 10 bases and J gave up 2 bases, with 13 bases separating them. The CDR3 DNA sequence: TGTGCCAGCGGGACTCCCGCCACAGATACGCAGTATTTT. It translates to CASGTPATDTQYF.

V usage is TRBV6-2 or TRBV6-3 and J usage is TRBJ1-5; D gene ambiguous. Germline CDR1 MNHEY, CDR2 SVGEGT. V was shortened by 2 bases and J by 0 bases, with 8 bases between the two germline ends. CDR3 length: 15 residues. Here the CDR3 DNA reads TGTGCCAGCAGTTACCTCCGAGGTAGCAATCAGCCCCAGCATTTT. Translating gives CASSYLRGSNQPQHF.

This chain uses TRBV7-2 with TRBJ1-2, with 9 bases that match TRBD1. The CDR3 length is 14 residues. CDR1 is SGHTA, CDR2 FQGNSA, per germline. The V gene end was trimmed by 6 bases and the J gene end by 6 bases; junction bases not matched to a gene: 8. CDR3 region: CASRLTTGGHGYTF. CDR3 DNA: TGTGCCAGCAGGTTAACAACAGGGGGCCATGGCTACACCTTC.

The gene calls are TRBV11-3 and TRBJ1-1; TRBD1 matches 12 bases. CDR3 length equals 16 residues. Germline trimming cut 1 base from V and 5 bases from J; bases unmatched to any gene: 5. CDR1 and CDR2 (germline): SGHNT, YENEEA. CDR3 residues: CASSLGMGQGATEAFF. CDR3 DNA sequence: TGTGCCAGCAGCTTAGGGATGGGACAGGGGGCTACTGAAGCTTTCTTT. The entire variable domain, with the rest obtained from reference TRBV11-3 and TRBJ1-1, is as follows: EAGVVQSPRYKIIEKKQPVAFWCNPISGHNTLYWYLQNLGQGPELLIRYENEEAVDDSQLPKDRFSAERLKGVDSTLKIQPAELGDSAVYLCASSLGMGQGATEAFFGQGTRLTVV.

The genes are TRBV28 and TRBJ2-2; TRBD1 agrees at 7 bases. CDR3 length: 15 residues. V dropped 3 bases and J dropped 0; count of bases not matched to a gene: 1. Germline CDR1 is MDHEN and CDR2 is SYDVKM. DNA of the CDR3: TGTGCCAGCAGTTTGCAGGGGGCGAACACCGGGGAGCTGTTTTTT. Translation gives CASSLQGANTGELFF.

The chain recombines TRBV30 with TRBJ2-5; D unresolved. From germline, CDR1 is GTSNPN and CDR2 SVGIG (reference sequence). The CDR3 has 11 amino acids. The V end lost 2 bases, the J end lost 5 bases, and 6 bases lay between the germline ends. The CDR3 region is CAWSLTETQYF. CDR3 nucleotide sequence: TGTGCCTGGAGTTTGACCGAGACCCAGTACTTC.

This rearrangement joins TRBV5-1 to TRBJ1-2; D not certain. The V end was cut by 4 bases, the J end by 8 bases, with 12 bases between. Germline values: CDR1 SGHRS, CDR2 YFSETQ. CDR3 length equals 12 residues. The CDR3 protein is CASSIFGDGYTF. The CDR3 DNA sequence: TGCGCCAGCAGCATATTTGGAGACGGCTACACCTTC. The full variable domain, rest sourced from reference TRBV5-1 and TRBJ1-2, is KAGVTQTPRYLIKTRGQQVTLSCSPISGHRSVSWYQQTPGQGLQFLFEYFSETQRNKGNFPGRFSGRQFSNSRSEMNVSTLELGDSALYLCASSIFGDGYTFGSGTRLTVV.

The gene calls are TRBV24-1 and TRBJ1-5; possible D gene TRBD1, 6 bases. The V and J ends lost 4 bases and 4 bases respectively, with 13 bases between them. This CDR3 region has 15 residues. From germline, CDR1 is KGHDR and CDR2 SFDVKD. The CDR3 spells CATSEGRGLNQPQHF. Written as DNA, the CDR3 is TGTGCCACCAGTGAGGGCAGGGGTTTGAATCAGCCCCAGCATTTT.

For the CDR3, the DNA is TGTGCCAGCAGCTTAGCCGGGCCCAGCACAGATACGCAGTATTTT. This encodes CASSLAGPSTDTQYF. The chain uses TRBV7-9 and TRBJ2-3; D ambiguous. From germline, CDR1 is SEHNR and CDR2 FQNEAQ (reference sequence). The CDR3 totals 15 residues. V dropped 0 bases and J dropped 0 bases, with 7 bases sitting between them.

This chain uses TRBV28 with TRBJ1-2, with 7 bases fitting TRBD1. CDR3 length: 14 amino acids. V lost 5 bases, J lost 5 bases, and 8 bases stayed unmatched. Germline CDR1 reads MDHEN; CDR2 reads SYDVKM. DNA for the CDR3: TGTGCCAGCAGTGCCGGGACAGCCACATATGGCTACACCTTC. Its translation: CASSAGTATYGYTF.

The V call is TRBV19, the J call TRBJ1-3, with a possible D match to TRBD1 (6 bases). V dropped 4 bases and J dropped 0 bases, with 10 bases sitting between them. Germline V lookup: CDR1 LNHDA, CDR2 SQIVND (reference sequence). The CDR3 runs 15 residues. CDR3 in DNA: TGTGCCAGTAGTAGACAGGTTTACTCTGGAAACACCATATATTTT. Translated: CASSRQVYSGNTIYF.

The genes are TRBV2 and TRBJ1-1; D uncertain. The ends were cut back, 1 base at V and 1 base at J, with 7 bases in the middle. Germline assignment: CDR1 SNHLY and CDR2 FYNNEI. The CDR3 sequence is 14 residues long. The CDR3 reads CASSEVLRNTEAFF. The CDR3 DNA is TGTGCCAGCAGTGAAGTTTTAAGGAACACTGAAGCTTTCTTT.